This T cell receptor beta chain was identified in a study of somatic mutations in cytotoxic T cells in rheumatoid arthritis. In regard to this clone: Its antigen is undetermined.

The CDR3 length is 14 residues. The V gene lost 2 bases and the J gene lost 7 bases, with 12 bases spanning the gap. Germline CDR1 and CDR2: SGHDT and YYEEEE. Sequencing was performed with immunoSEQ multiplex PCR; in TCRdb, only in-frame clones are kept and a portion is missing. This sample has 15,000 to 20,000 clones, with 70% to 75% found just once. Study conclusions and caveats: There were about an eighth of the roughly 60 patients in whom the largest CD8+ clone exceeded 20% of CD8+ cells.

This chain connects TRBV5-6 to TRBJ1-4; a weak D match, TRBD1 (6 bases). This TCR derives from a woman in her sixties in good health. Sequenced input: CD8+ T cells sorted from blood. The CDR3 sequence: CASSLQGKIEKLFF. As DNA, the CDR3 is TGTGCCAGCAGCTTACAGGGAAAAATTGAAAAACTGTTTTTT.